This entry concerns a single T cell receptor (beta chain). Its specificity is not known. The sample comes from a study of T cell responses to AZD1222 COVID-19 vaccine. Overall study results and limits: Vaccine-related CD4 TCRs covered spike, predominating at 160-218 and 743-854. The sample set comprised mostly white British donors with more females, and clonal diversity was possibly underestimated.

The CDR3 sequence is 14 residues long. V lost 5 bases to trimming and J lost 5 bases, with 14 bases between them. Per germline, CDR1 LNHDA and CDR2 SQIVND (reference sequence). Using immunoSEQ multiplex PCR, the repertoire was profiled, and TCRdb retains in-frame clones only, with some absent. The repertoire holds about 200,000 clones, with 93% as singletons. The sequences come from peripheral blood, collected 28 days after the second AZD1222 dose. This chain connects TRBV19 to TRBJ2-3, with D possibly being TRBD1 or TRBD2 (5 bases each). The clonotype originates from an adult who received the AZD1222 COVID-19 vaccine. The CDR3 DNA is TGTGCCAGTAGTTGGACCGGGGCGATAGATACGCAGTATTTT. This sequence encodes CASSWTGAIDTQYF.